What follows are 14 T cell receptor beta chains derived from one specimen sequenced in a study of cytomegalovirus exposure and HLA in healthy donors. The study ran its PCR with 60 Vbeta and 13 Jbeta primers. Measured with immunoSEQ multiplex PCR; TCRdb has only the in-frame clones, and not every one. This sample's table has around 110,000 clones. Sequencing input: PBMCs. These receptors originate from a middle-aged man in good health and CMV-seropositive.

The rearrangement links TRBV7-6 to TRBJ2-7, with 7 bases identical to TRBD2. The germline V gene has CDR1 SGHVS and CDR2 FNYEAQ. This CDR3 is 15 amino acids long. V shed 0 bases and J 0 bases; nucleotides not matched to a gene: 2. The chain's CDR3 is CASSLAGGSSYEQYF. The CDR3, as DNA: TGTGCCAGCAGCTTAGCGGGAGGGAGCTCCTACGAGCAGTACTTC.

J is TRBJ1-4 and V is TRBV25-1, with 8 bases lining up with TRBD1. Unmatched junction bases numbered 8, after V lost 3 bases and J lost 8 bases. The CDR3 is 15 amino acids. The germline CDR1 and CDR2 sequences are MGHDK and SYGVNS. The chain's CDR3 is CASSDSGTGREKLFF. CDR3 in DNA: TGTGCCAGCAGTGACTCGGGGACAGGCCGCGAAAAACTGTTTTTT. The variable domain in full, with the rest retrieved from reference TRBV25-1 and TRBJ1-4, is EADIYQTPRYLVIGTGKKITLECSQTMGHDKMYWYQQDPGMELHLIHYSYGVNSTEKGDLSSESTVSRIRTEHFPLTLESARPSHTSQYLCASSDSGTGREKLFFGSGTQLSVL.

The chain has TRBV6-1 and TRBJ2-3; TRBD2 agrees at 11 bases. From germline, CDR1 is MNHNS and CDR2 SASEGT. CDR3 length: 19 amino acids. The ends lost 3 bases at V and 2 bases at J; junction bases unmatched: 13. The CDR3, as DNA: TGTGCCAGCAGTGATTGGAGGGGACTAGCGGTTCTTAACACAGATACGCAGTATTTT. It translates to CASSDWRGLAVLNTDTQYF.

The CDR3 reads CASSIEERGEKLFF. In DNA, the CDR3 is TGTGCCAGTAGTATCGAGGAACGAGGTGAAAAACTGTTTTTT. The V gene is TRBV19, the J gene TRBJ1-4; no firm D call. Germline V gives CDR1 LNHDA, CDR2 SQIVND (reference sequence). The CDR3 loop spans 14 amino acids. The germline V and J ends were trimmed by 3 bases and 7 bases, with 12 bases remaining between them.

This chain uses TRBV19 with TRBJ1-2; 8 nucleotides align to TRBD1. V gave up 5 bases and J gave up 5 bases; unmatched junction bases: 7. CDR1 is LNHDA and CDR2 is SQIVND in the germline V gene (reference sequence). This CDR3 is 14 amino acids long. The CDR3 region is CASSEDRGLYGYTF. DNA of the CDR3: TGTGCCAGTAGTGAAGACAGGGGACTATATGGCTACACCTTC.

The rearrangement uses TRBV10-2 and TRBJ2-1; 7 positions agree with TRBD2. The CDR3 consists of 14 residues. Germline V lookup: CDR1 WSHSY, CDR2 SAAADI. With 6 bases clipped from V and 2 bases from J, the junction kept 4 bases outside the gene matches. This chain's CDR3 is CASRAGVPYNEQFF. Written as DNA, the CDR3 is TGCGCCAGCAGGGCGGGAGTACCCTACAATGAGCAGTTCTTC.

The CDR3: CASSPPHGVNYGYTF. In DNA form, the CDR3 reads TGTGCCAGCTCACCTCCGCACGGGGTAAACTATGGCTACACCTTC. The J gene is TRBJ1-2, the V gene TRBV18; D remains ambiguous. The ends were cut back, 3 bases at V and 2 bases at J, with 13 bases in the middle. CDR1 is KGHSH, CDR2 LQKENI, per germline. This CDR3 comprises 15 residues.

The J gene is TRBJ2-1, the V gene TRBV5-1, with TRBD2 matching 8 bases. Trimming removed 2 bases from V and 8 bases from J; junction bases left unmatched: 6. The CDR3 runs 14 residues. Per the germline V gene, CDR1 is SGHRS and CDR2 is YFSETQ. CDR3 residues: CASSFGTSLYEQFF. CDR3 bases: TGCGCCAGCAGCTTTGGGACTAGTCTCTATGAGCAGTTCTTC.

The chain joins TRBV5-1 to TRBJ2-7, with D perhaps matching TRBD2 (6 bases). Germline CDR1 is SGHRS and CDR2 is YFSETQ. The CDR3 covers 15 residues. Trimming shortened V by 1 base and J by 0 bases, and 11 bases separated the two germline ends. The CDR3 here is CASSLPLASSYEQYF. Written as DNA, the CDR3 is TGCGCCAGCAGCTTGCCCCTAGCGAGCTCCTACGAGCAGTACTTC.

This chain uses TRBV5-4 with TRBJ2-2; TRBD1 matches 8 bases. Germline-derived CDR1 and CDR2 are SGHNT and YYREEE (reference sequence). J lost 4 bases, V lost 0 bases, and 5 bases had no gene match. The CDR3 consists of 16 residues. In DNA, the CDR3 is TGTGCCAGCAGCTTGGGAGGCCAGGGGGCCACCGGGGAGCTGTTTTTT. Residues: CASSLGGQGATGELFF.

V and J are TRBV19 and TRBJ1-1, with D hard to call. The germline V and J ends were trimmed by 1 base and 8 bases, with 14 bases remaining between them. The CDR3 runs to 14 residues. Germline CDR1 is LNHDA and CDR2 is SQIVND (reference sequence). CDR3 region: CASSIGGSYPEAFF. The CDR3 coding sequence is TGTGCCAGTAGTATAGGCGGCTCCTATCCCGAAGCTTTCTTT.

V and J are TRBV29-1 and TRBJ2-2; 8 positions agree with TRBD2. The length of the CDR3 is 15 residues. Germline V gene sequence: CDR1 SQVTM, CDR2 ANQGSEA. With 7 bases clipped from V and 0 bases from J, the junction kept 7 bases outside the gene matches. The CDR3 coding sequence is TGCAGCGGCCGAACTAGCGGTACGAACACCGGGGAGCTGTTTTTT. This sequence encodes CSGRTSGTNTGELFF.

V usage is TRBV19 and J usage is TRBJ1-3; D not certain. The ends were cut back, 5 bases at V and 5 bases at J, with 22 bases in the middle. In germline, CDR1 is LNHDA, CDR2 SQIVND (reference sequence). CDR3 length: 17 amino acids. CDR3 coding DNA: TGTGCCAGTAGTTCGCAGGAGGGAGGAGGAACAAGAAACACCATATATTTT. It is translated as CASSSQEGGGTRNTIYF. The variable domain in full, completed from reference TRBV19 and TRBJ1-3, reads DGGITQSPKYLFRKEGQNVTLSCEQNLNHDAMYWYRQDPGQGLRLIYYSQIVNDFQKGDIAEGYSVSREKKESFPLTVTSAQKNPTAFYLCASSSQEGGGTRNTIYFGEGSWLTVV.

The chain combines TRBV10-3 with TRBJ2-5, with D possibly being TRBD2 (7 bases). This CDR3 is 15 amino acids long. Trimming cost V 4 bases and J 2 bases, with 14 bases left between them. Germline CDR1 is ENHRY and CDR2 is SYGVKD. The chain's CDR3 is CAISGEGRGQETQYF. The CDR3 nucleotides are TGTGCCATCAGTGGAGAAGGGAGGGGGCAAGAGACCCAGTACTTC.